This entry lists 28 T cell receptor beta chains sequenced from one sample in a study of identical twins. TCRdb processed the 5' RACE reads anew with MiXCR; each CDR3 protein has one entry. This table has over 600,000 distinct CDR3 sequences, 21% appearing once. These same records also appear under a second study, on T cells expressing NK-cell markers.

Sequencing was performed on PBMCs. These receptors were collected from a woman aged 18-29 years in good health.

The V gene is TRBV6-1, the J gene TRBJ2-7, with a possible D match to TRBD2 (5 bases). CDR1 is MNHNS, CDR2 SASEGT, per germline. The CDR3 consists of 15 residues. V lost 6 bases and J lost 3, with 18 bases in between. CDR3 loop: CASSLTGSSFYEQYF. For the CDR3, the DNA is TGTGCCAGCAGCTTGACCGGGTCTAGCTTCTACGAGCAGTACTTC.

Here the CDR3 reads CASSQDSAGAYNEQFF. Written as DNA, the CDR3 is TGCGCCAGCAGCCAAGATTCAGCGGGGGCCTACAATGAGCAGTTCTTC. The chain has TRBV4-3 and TRBJ2-1; 8 bases are shared with TRBD2. V trimming: 0 bases; J trimming: 2 bases; junction bases outside the gene matches: 3. Germline CDR1 reads LGHNA; CDR2 reads YSLEER. The CDR3 contains 16 residues.

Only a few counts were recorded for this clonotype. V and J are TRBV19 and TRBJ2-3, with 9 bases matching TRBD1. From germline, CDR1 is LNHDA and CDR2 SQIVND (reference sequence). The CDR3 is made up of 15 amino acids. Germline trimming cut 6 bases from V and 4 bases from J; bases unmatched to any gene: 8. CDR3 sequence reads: CASSSGTGRADTQYF. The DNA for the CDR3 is TGTGCCAGTAGCTCCGGGACAGGGAGGGCAGATACGCAGTATTTT.

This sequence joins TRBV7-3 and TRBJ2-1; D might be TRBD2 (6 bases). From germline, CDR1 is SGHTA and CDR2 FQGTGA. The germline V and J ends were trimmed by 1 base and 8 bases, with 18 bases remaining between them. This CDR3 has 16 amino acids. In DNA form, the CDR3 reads TGTGCCAGCAGCTTAAGGGGCGCCGGGAGATTGGATGAGCAGTTCTTC. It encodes CASSLRGAGRLDEQFF.

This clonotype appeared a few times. The CDR3 DNA reads as TGTGCCAGCAGCTCATATCCGGCAGGGGGAGAGACCCAGTACTTC. Translated, it gives CASSSYPAGGETQYF. The chain joins TRBV5-6 to TRBJ2-5, with 7 bases that match TRBD1. The germline V gene has CDR1 SGHDT and CDR2 YYEEEE. This CDR3 has 15 residues. V gave up 3 bases and J gave up 4 bases; unmatched junction bases: 9.

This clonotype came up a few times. For the CDR3, the DNA is TGTGCCAGCAGTTATGGGTCTGGGAATGAGCAGTTCTTC. As protein: CASSYGSGNEQFF. V and J are TRBV6-6 and TRBJ2-1; no reliable D call. The CDR3 totals 13 residues. Per germline, CDR1 MNHNY and CDR2 SVGAGI (reference sequence). V was clipped by 3 bases and J by 7 bases, with 10 bases between them.

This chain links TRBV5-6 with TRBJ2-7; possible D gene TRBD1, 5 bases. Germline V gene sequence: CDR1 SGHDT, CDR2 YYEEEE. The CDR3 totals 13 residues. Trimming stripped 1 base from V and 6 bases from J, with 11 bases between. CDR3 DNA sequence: TGTGCCAGCAGCTTGAATCAGGGCACCGAGCAGTACTTC. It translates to CASSLNQGTEQYF.

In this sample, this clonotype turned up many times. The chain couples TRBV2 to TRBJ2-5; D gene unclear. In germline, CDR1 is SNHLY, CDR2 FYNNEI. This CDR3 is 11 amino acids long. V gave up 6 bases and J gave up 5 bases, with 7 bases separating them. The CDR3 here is CASSDGETQYF. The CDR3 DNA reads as TGTGCCAGCAGCGACGGGGAGACCCAGTACTTC.

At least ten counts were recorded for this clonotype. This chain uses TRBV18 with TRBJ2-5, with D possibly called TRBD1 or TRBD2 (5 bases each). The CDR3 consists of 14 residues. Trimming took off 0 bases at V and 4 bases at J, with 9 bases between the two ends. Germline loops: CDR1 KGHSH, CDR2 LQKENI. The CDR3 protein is CASSPPGGVETQYF. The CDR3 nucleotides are TGTGCCAGCTCACCACCTGGGGGAGTAGAGACCCAGTACTTC.

The CDR3 DNA reads TGTGCCAGCAGCTTATTCGAGAATCGCCCCTACAATGAGCAGTTCTTC. This translates into CASSLFENRPYNEQFF. This chain connects TRBV7-2 to TRBJ2-1; D gene unclear. Germline CDR1 SGHTA, CDR2 FQGNSA. The length of the CDR3 is 16 residues. V was cut by 2 bases and J by 2 bases, with 13 bases left in between.

The CDR3 region has the DNA TGTGCCAGCAGTCGAGGCGGTCCTTTGGGGAGGGAGCAGTACTTC. Translating gives CASSRGGPLGREQYF. This chain joins TRBV12-3 or TRBV12-4 and TRBJ2-7; TRBD2 is a possible D gene (6 bases). The CDR3 contains 15 residues. V was shortened by 5 bases and J by 7 bases, with 21 bases between the two germline ends.

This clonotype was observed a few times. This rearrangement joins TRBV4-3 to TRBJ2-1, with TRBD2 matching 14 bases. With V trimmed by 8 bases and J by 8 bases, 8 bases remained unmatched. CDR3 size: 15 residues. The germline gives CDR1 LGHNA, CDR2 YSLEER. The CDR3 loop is CASGPGLAGVYEQFF. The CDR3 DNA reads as TGCGCCAGCGGACCGGGACTAGCGGGAGTTTATGAGCAGTTCTTC.

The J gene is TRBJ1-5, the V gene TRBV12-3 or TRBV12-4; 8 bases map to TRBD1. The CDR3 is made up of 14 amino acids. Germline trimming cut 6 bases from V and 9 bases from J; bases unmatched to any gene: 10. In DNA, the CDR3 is TGTGCCAGCAGCCGAGGACAGGGCCAATGGCCCCAGCATTTT. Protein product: CASSRGQGQWPQHF.

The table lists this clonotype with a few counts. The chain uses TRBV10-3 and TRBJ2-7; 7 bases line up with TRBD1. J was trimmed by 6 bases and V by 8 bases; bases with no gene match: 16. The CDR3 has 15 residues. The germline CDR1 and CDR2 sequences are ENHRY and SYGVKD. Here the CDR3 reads CAISEAGRGSLEQYF. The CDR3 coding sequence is TGTGCCATCTCCGAAGCTGGCAGGGGGAGCCTCGAGCAGTACTTC.

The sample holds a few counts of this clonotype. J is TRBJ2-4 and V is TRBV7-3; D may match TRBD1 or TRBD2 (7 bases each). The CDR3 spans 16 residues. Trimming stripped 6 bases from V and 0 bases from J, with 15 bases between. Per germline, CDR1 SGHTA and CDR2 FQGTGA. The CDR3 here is CASSRQGGIAKNIQYF. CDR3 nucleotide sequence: TGTGCCAGCAGTCGCCAGGGGGGGATAGCCAAAAACATTCAGTACTTC.

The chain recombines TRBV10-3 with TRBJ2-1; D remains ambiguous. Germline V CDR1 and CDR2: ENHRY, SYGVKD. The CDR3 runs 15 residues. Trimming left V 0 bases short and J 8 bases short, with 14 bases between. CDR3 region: CAISESQALEDEQFF. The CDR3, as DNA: TGTGCCATCAGTGAGTCCCAGGCCCTTGAGGATGAGCAGTTCTTC.

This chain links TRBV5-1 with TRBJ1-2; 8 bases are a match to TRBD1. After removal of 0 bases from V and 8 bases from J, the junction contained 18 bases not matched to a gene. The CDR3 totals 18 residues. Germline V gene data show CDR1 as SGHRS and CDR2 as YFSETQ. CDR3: CASSLVAGDPDRGEGYTF. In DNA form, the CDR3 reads TGCGCCAGCAGCTTGGTCGCGGGGGATCCTGACAGGGGAGAAGGCTACACCTTC.

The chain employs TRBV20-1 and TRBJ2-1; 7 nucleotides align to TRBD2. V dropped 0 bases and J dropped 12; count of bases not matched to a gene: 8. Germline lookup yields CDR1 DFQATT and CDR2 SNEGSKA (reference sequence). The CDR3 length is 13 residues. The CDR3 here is CSARDDRAGSQFF. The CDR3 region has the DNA TGCAGTGCTAGAGATGATAGAGCGGGGTCGCAGTTCTTC.

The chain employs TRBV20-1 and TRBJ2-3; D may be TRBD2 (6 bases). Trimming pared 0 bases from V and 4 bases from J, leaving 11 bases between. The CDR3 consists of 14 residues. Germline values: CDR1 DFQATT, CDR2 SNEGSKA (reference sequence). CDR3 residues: CSARDRRGPDTQYF. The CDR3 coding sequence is TGCAGTGCTAGAGACAGGAGGGGCCCAGATACGCAGTATTTT.

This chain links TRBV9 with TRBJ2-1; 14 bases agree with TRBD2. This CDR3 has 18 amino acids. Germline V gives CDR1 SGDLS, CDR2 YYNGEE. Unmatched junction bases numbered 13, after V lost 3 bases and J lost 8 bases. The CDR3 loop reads CASSAAGTSGRWGDEQFF. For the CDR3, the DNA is TGTGCCAGCAGCGCCGCCGGGACTAGCGGGAGATGGGGGGATGAGCAGTTCTTC.

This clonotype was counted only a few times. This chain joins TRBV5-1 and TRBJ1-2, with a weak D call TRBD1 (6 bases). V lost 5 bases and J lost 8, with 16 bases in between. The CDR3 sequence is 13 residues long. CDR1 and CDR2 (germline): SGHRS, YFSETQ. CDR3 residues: CASRGPGEEGYTF. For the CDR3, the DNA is TGCGCCAGCAGAGGGCCAGGGGAAGAGGGCTACACCTTC.

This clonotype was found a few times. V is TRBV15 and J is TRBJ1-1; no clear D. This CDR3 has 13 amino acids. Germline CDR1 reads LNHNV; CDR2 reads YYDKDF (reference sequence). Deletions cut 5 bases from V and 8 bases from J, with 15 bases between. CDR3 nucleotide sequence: TGTGCCACCAGCTTCGACTGGTATCCAGAAGCTTTCTTT. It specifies CATSFDWYPEAFF.

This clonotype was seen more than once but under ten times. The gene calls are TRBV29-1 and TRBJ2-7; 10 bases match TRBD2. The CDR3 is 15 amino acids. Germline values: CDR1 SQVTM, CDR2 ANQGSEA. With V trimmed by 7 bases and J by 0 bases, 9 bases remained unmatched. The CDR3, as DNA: TGCAGCGCCCTGGGGACTAGCGATAGCTCCTACGAGCAGTACTTC. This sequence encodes CSALGTSDSSYEQYF.

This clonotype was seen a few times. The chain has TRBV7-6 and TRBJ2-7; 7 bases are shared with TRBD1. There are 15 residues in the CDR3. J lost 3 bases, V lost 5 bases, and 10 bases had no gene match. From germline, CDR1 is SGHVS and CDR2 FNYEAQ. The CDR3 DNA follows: TGTGCCAGCAGCCTCGAGGGGACAGTAATCTACGAGCAGTACTTC. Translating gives CASSLEGTVIYEQYF.

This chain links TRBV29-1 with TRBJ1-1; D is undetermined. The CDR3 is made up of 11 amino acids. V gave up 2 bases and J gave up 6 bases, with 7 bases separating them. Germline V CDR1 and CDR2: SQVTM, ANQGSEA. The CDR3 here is CSVESGAEAFF. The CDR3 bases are TGCAGCGTTGAAAGTGGCGCTGAAGCTTTCTTT.

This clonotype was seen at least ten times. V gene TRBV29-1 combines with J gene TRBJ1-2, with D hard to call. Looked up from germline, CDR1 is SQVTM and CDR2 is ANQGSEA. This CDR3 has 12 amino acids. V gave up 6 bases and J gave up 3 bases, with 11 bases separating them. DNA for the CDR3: TGCAGCGTACCCGGGATGCACTATGGCTACACCTTC. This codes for CSVPGMHYGYTF. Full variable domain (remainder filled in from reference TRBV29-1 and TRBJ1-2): SAVISQKPSRDICQRGTSLTIQCQVDSQVTMMFWYRQQPGQSLTLIATANQGSEATYESGFVIDKFPISRPNLTFSTLTVSNMSPEDSSIYLCSVPGMHYGYTFGSGTRLTVV.

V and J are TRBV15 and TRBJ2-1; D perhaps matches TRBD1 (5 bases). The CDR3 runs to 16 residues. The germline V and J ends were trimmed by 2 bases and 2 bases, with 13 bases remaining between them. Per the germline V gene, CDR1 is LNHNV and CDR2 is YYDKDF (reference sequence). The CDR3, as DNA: TGTGCCACCAGCAGATTTGATTTGACAGCCTACAATGAGCAGTTCTTC. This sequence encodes CATSRFDLTAYNEQFF.

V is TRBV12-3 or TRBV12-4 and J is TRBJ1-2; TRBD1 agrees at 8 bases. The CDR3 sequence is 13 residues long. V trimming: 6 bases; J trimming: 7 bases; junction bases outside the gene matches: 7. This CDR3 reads CASRPGQEVGYTF. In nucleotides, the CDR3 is TGTGCCAGCAGACCGGGACAGGAAGTTGGCTACACCTTC.